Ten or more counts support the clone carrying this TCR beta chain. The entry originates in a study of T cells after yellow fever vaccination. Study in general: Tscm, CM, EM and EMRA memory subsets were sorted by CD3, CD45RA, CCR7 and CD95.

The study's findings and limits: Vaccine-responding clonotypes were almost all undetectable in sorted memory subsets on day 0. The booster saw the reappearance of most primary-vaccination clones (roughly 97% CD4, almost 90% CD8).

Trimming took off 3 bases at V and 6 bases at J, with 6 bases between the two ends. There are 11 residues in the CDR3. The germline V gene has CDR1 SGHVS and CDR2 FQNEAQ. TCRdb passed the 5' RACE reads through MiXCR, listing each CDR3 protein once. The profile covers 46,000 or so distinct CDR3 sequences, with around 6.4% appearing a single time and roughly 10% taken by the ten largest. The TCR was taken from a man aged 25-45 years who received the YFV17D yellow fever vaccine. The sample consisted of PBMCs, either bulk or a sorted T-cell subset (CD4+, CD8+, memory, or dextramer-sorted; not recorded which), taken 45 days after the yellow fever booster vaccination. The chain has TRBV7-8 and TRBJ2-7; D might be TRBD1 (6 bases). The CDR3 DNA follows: TGTGCCAGCAGCTTCAGGGGCGAGCAGTACTTC. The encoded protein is CASSFRGEQYF.